Listed here is a single T cell receptor beta chain. This entry is derived from a study of cytomegalovirus exposure and HLA in healthy donors. Libraries were prepared by immunoSEQ multiplex PCR; TCRdb keeps only in-frame clonotypes and omits some of them. There are 200,000 to 250,000 clones in the sample; around four fifths occur only once, and around 5.5% lies in the top ten. This CDR3 comprises 9 residues. Germline lookup yields CDR1 LNHDA and CDR2 SQIVND (reference sequence). With 8 bases removed from V and 6 bases from J, the gap between germline ends came to 2 bases. The rearrangement links TRBV19 to TRBJ1-5; unclear D gene. The receptor was isolated from a woman aged 18-29 years in good health and CMV-seronegative. The material sequenced was PBMCs. CDR3 coding DNA: TGTGCCAGTCCTCAGCCCCAGCATTTT. Its translation is CASPQPQHF.